This T cell receptor (beta chain) derives from a study of shared clonotypes between healthy human individuals. A CD45RA+ naive subset and a CD45RA-negative memory subset were split from CD4+ cells. Clones were sequenced by immunoSEQ multiplex PCR, and TCRdb holds only the in-frame ones, with some missing. The profile shows 2 million to 2.5 million clones, 85% to 95% of them singletons. CDR1 LNHDA and CDR2 SQIVND come from the germline V gene (reference sequence). Losses at the gene ends were 2 bases for V and 4 bases for J; bases not matched to a gene: 9. This CDR3 comprises 16 residues. J is TRBJ2-3 and V is TRBV19, with 7 positions matching TRBD1. The sample taken for sequencing was naive CD4+ T cells from PBMCs. Documented subset: CD45RA+ positively selected. This TCR was sampled from a man aged 18 to 30 in good health. Some clones in this sample may be carry-over from other donors' samples. The CDR3 sequence is CASSIQTGRISDTQYF. DNA for the CDR3: TGTGCCAGTAGTATACAGACAGGGAGAATATCAGATACGCAGTATTTT.